This T cell receptor (beta chain) was recovered during a study of CD8 T cells in ankylosing spondylitis. Details on this clonotype: Its specificity is unknown.

The CDR3 totals 16 residues. V lost 0 bases, J lost 4 bases, and 15 bases lay in between. Germline V gives CDR1 SGHAT, CDR2 FQNNGV. Quantitative barcoded 5'-RACE was used to prepare TCR beta libraries. TCRdb passed the 5' RACE reads through MiXCR, listing each CDR3 protein once. The table records about 240,000 distinct CDR3 sequences, 8.6% of them present only once. Study-wide results and caveats: A TCR beta motif of 8 or 9 highly homologous variants appeared characteristic of ankylosing spondylitis blood. Disease-associated clones were reportedly significantly overrepresented in matched ankylosing spondylitis synovial fluid.

The sequence was obtained from a male donor with ankylosing spondylitis or in good health (not recorded which). The chain uses TRBV11-2 and TRBJ2-5; D remains unclear. The sample comprised blood, either unsorted or a sorted T cell fraction (not recorded which). CDR3 sequence (DNA): TGTGCCAGCAGCTTAGAAGTTCCTATGGGTGGAGAGACCCAGTACTTC. It yields the protein CASSLEVPMGGETQYF.